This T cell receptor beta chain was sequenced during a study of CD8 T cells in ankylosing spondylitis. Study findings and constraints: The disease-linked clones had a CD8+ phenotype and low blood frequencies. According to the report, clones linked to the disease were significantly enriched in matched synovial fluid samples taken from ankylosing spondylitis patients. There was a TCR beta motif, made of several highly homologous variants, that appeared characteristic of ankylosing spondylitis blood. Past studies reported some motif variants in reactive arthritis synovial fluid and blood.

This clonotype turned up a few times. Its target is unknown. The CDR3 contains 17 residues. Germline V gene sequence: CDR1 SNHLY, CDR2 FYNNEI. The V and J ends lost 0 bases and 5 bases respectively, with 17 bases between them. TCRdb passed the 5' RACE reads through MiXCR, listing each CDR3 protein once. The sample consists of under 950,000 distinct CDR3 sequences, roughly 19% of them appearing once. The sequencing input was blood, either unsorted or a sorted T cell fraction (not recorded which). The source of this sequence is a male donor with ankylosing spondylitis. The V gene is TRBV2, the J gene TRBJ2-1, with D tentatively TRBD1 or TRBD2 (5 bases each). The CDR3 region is CASSEALWGRGDNEQFF. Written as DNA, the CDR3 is TGTGCCAGCAGTGAAGCGCTGTGGGGCAGAGGGGACAATGAGCAGTTCTTC. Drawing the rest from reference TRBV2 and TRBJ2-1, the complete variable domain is EPEVTQTPSHQVTQMGQEVILRCVPISNHLYFYWYRQILGQKVEFLVSFYNNEISEKSEIFDDQFSVERPDGSNFTLKIRSTKLEDSAMYFCASSEALWGRGDNEQFFGPGTRLTVL.